These 2 T cell receptor beta chains share one sample of origin, sequenced in a study of T cell repertoires in cytomegalovirus infection. TCRdb re-called the reads with MiXCR, one entry per CDR3 protein. Altogether under 250,000 distinct CDR3 sequences are present, 6% to 8% being singletons, with the ten largest covering around 6.5%. The specimen sequenced was PBMCs. Source of these receptors: a human donor in good health (CMV status not recorded). Some clones in this sample may be carry-over from other donors' samples.

The chain has TRBV2 and TRBJ2-1; D may be TRBD2 (6 bases). Trimming cost V 3 bases and J 12 bases, with 15 bases left between them. CDR1 is SNHLY and CDR2 is FYNNEI in the germline V gene. CDR3 length: 13 residues. The CDR3 nucleotides are TGTGCCAGCAGTGAGGAGGGGCCGCTGACGCAGTTCTTC. The encoded protein is CASSEEGPLTQFF.

This clonotype showed up just a few times. The chain links TRBV7-9 to TRBJ2-5; 7 bases are shared with TRBD1. Losses at the gene ends were 5 bases for V and 2 bases for J; bases not matched to a gene: 5. The V gene's germline CDR1 is SEHNR and CDR2 FQNEAQ (reference sequence). The CDR3 has 14 residues. The CDR3, as DNA: TGTGCCAGCAGCACAGGGGCACGGCAAGAGACCCAGTACTTC. Translating it yields CASSTGARQETQYF. Combining the CDR3 with reference TRBV7-9 and TRBJ2-5 gives the whole variable domain DTGVSQNPRHKITKRGQNVTFRCDPISEHNRLYWYRQTLGQGPEFLTYFQNEAQLEKSRLLSDRFSAERPKGSFSTLEIQRTEQGDSAMYLCASSTGARQETQYFGPGTRLLVL.